These 21 T cell receptor beta chains were all obtained from the same sample, sequenced in a study of cytomegalovirus exposure and HLA in healthy donors. It was with 60 Vbeta and 13 Jbeta primers that the PCR ran. The table came from immunoSEQ multiplex PCR; TCRdb's copy has only in-frame clones and leaves some out. The table has about 200,000 clones, approximately 79% seen once. Material for sequencing was PBMCs. These receptors were obtained from a girl aged 2-10 years in good health and CMV-seronegative.

Worth noting for this clone: Germline is not matched at one junction end, which may reflect a read error. This specimen includes other DNA sequences encoding the same CDR3. J is TRBJ1-4 and V is TRBV29-1; no reliable D call. CDR3 length: 14 residues. From germline, CDR1 is SQVTM and CDR2 ANQGSEA. The CDR3 loop is CSVEGSSGNEKLFF. The CDR3 nucleotides are TGCAGCGTTGAAGGGAGCAGCGGTAATGAAAAGCTGTTTTTT.

The chain is built from TRBV10-3 and TRBJ1-1; a possible D gene is TRBD1 (6 bases). Germline loops: CDR1 ENHRY, CDR2 SYGVKD. The CDR3 spans 12 residues. V dropped 8 bases and J dropped 8 bases, with 15 bases sitting between them. The CDR3 region has the DNA TGTGCCATCGGAGGACAGAGTACCGAAGCTTTCTTT. It specifies CAIGGQSTEAFF.

This chain links TRBV10-3 with TRBJ1-2; 7 positions match TRBD1. V shed 9 bases and J 3 bases; nucleotides not matched to a gene: 7. This CDR3 has 13 amino acids. Germline CDR1 reads ENHRY; CDR2 reads SYGVKD. CDR3 loop: CAIVEGAYYGYTF. The CDR3 DNA sequence: TGTGCCATTGTGGAGGGGGCTTACTATGGCTACACCTTC.

This clone was observed a single time. The rearrangement joins TRBV13 to TRBJ2-1; 8 positions agree with TRBD2. The CDR3 is 15 residues long. Germline CDR1 reads PRHDT; CDR2 reads FYEKMQ (reference sequence). J was trimmed by 1 base and V by 5 bases; bases with no gene match: 4. CDR3 in amino acids: CASSPRGGSYNEQFF. The CDR3 DNA follows: TGTGCCAGCAGCCCCCGGGGGGGATCCTACAATGAGCAGTTCTTC.

This clone was seen a single time. This chain connects TRBV2 to TRBJ1-4, with 8 bases lining up with TRBD1. Germline CDR1 is SNHLY and CDR2 is FYNNEI. The CDR3 spans 15 residues. V shed 4 bases and J 3 bases; nucleotides not matched to a gene: 4. CDR3 residues: CASSAQGAANEKLFF. CDR3 in DNA: TGTGCCAGCAGTGCCCAGGGGGCAGCTAATGAAAAACTGTTTTTT.

V usage is TRBV6-5 and J usage is TRBJ2-7; the D is unclear. The germline CDR1 and CDR2 sequences are MNHEY and SVGAGI. Trimming cost V 2 bases and J 3 bases, with 11 bases left between them. The CDR3 has 14 residues. This chain's CDR3 is CASSYGYRSYEQYF. CDR3 nucleotides: TGTGCCAGCAGTTACGGGTACCGGAGCTACGAGCAGTACTTC.

A remark on this clone: Other nucleotide sequences from this sample produce the same CDR3. The gene calls are TRBV6-6 and TRBJ2-7, with a tentative D call TRBD1 (5 bases). V gave up 5 bases and J gave up 0 bases, with 11 bases separating them. This CDR3 is 14 amino acids long. Germline V lookup: CDR1 MNHNY, CDR2 SVGAGI (reference sequence). The CDR3 sequence is CASSPGRGSYEQYF. In nucleotides, the CDR3 is TGTGCCAGCAGTCCAGGTAGGGGCTCCTACGAGCAGTACTTC.

V is TRBV10-2 and J is TRBJ1-3; possibly TRBD1 for D (5 bases). This CDR3 has 14 residues. The V gene lost 4 bases and the J gene lost 4 bases, with 11 bases spanning the gap. Per the germline V gene, CDR1 is WSHSY and CDR2 is SAAADI. DNA for the CDR3: TGCGCCAGCAGTGCCGGGACTGGAGGAAACACCATATATTTT. Translation gives CASSAGTGGNTIYF.

V gene TRBV13 combines with J gene TRBJ2-5, with TRBD2 identical over 9 bases. V dropped 2 bases and J dropped 0; count of bases not matched to a gene: 7. The CDR3 has 17 residues. In germline, CDR1 is PRHDT, CDR2 FYEKMQ (reference sequence). This CDR3 is CASSLNRLAANQETQYF. The CDR3 region has the DNA TGTGCCAGCAGCTTAAACCGACTAGCGGCAAACCAAGAGACCCAGTACTTC.

The V and J genes are TRBV25-1 and TRBJ2-2, with D uncertain. With 2 bases removed from V and 5 bases from J, the gap between germline ends came to 9 bases. Looked up from germline, CDR1 is MGHDK and CDR2 is SYGVNS. This CDR3 is 14 amino acids long. CDR3 in DNA: TGTGCCAGCAGTGAAAAACTGTCAACCGGGGAGCTGTTTTTT. This sequence encodes CASSEKLSTGELFF. Filled out from reference TRBV25-1 and TRBJ2-2, the complete variable domain reads EADIYQTPRYLVIGTGKKITLECSQTMGHDKMYWYQQDPGMELHLIHYSYGVNSTEKGDLSSESTVSRIRTEHFPLTLESARPSHTSQYLCASSEKLSTGELFFGEGSRLTVL.

This clone came up a few times. The rearrangement uses TRBV27 and TRBJ2-1; 10 nucleotides line up with TRBD1. After removal of 3 bases from V and 4 bases from J, the junction contained 12 bases not matched to a gene. Germline loops: CDR1 MNHEY, CDR2 SMNVEV (reference sequence). The CDR3 runs 18 residues. The CDR3 protein is CASSFMPPGQGWYNEQFF. The CDR3 coding sequence is TGTGCCAGCAGTTTTATGCCCCCGGGACAGGGGTGGTACAATGAGCAGTTCTTC.

V and J are TRBV2 and TRBJ1-2; perhaps TRBD1 as D (5 bases). V lost 2 bases to trimming and J lost 6 bases, with 13 bases between them. Germline CDR1 is SNHLY and CDR2 is FYNNEI. CDR3 length equals 14 residues. The CDR3, as DNA: TGTGCCAGCAGTGAATGGGGCAGGTCCAATGGCTACACCTTC. This sequence encodes CASSEWGRSNGYTF.

V and J are TRBV9 and TRBJ2-7, with 7 bases aligning to TRBD1. This CDR3 spans 13 amino acids. In germline, CDR1 is SGDLS, CDR2 YYNGEE. After removal of 3 bases from V and 3 bases from J, the junction contained 3 bases not matched to a gene. Written as DNA, the CDR3 is TGTGCCAGCAGCGGGGACAGCTTCTACGAGCAGTACTTC. Its translation: CASSGDSFYEQYF.

The rearrangement links TRBV15 to TRBJ2-1; 7 bases fit TRBD1. The V gene end was trimmed by 4 bases and the J gene end by 0 bases; junction bases not matched to a gene: 6. Germline CDR1 LNHNV, CDR2 YYDKDF (reference sequence). The length of the CDR3 is 16 residues. This CDR3 is CATSTTGASSYNEQFF. The DNA for the CDR3 is TGTGCCACCAGCACCACAGGGGCGAGCTCCTACAATGAGCAGTTCTTC.

CDR3 sequence: CAISEWDREKLFF. The CDR3 nucleotides read TGTGCCATCAGTGAGTGGGACAGAGAAAAACTGTTTTTT. The chain has TRBV10-3 and TRBJ1-4, with 7 bases aligning to TRBD1. The CDR3 length is 13 residues. V dropped 1 base and J dropped 8; count of bases not matched to a gene: 1. Germline CDR1 ENHRY, CDR2 SYGVKD.

The rearrangement uses TRBV5-1 and TRBJ2-1; 8 nucleotides line up with TRBD2. Germline V gene data show CDR1 as SGHRS and CDR2 as YFSETQ. The CDR3 spans 14 residues. J was trimmed by 7 bases and V by 4 bases; bases with no gene match: 7. The CDR3 sequence is CASSPSGQANEQFF. The CDR3 DNA follows: TGCGCCAGCAGCCCTAGCGGGCAGGCGAATGAGCAGTTCTTC.

In its sample, this clone was seen once. The genes are TRBV4-1 and TRBJ1-1, with TRBD1 matching 7 bases. CDR1 is MGHRA, CDR2 YSYEKL, per germline. The CDR3 has 14 amino acids. The V and J ends lost 3 bases and 2 bases, in that order; junction bases with no gene match: 3. DNA for the CDR3: TGCGCCAGCAGCCATGACAGGGCAAACACTGAAGCTTTCTTT. Protein sequence: CASSHDRANTEAFF.

The chain combines TRBV15 with TRBJ2-7; TRBD2 aligns across 12 bases. Losses at the gene ends were 0 bases for V and 4 bases for J; bases not matched to a gene: 16. The length of the CDR3 is 20 residues. CDR1 and CDR2 (germline): LNHNV, YYDKDF (reference sequence). The CDR3 region has the DNA TGTGCCACCAGCAGAGATCGGACCGAACTAGCGGGAGGCCTGGGGTACGAGCAGTACTTC. Protein: CATSRDRTELAGGLGYEQYF.

The genes are TRBV10-3 and TRBJ1-4; 9 nucleotides agree with TRBD1. The CDR3 has 18 residues. The V segment lost 6 bases and the J segment 0 bases; nucleotides outside the gene matches: 11. Germline V CDR1 and CDR2: ENHRY, SYGVKD. The CDR3 nucleotides read TGTGCCATCAGCCCGACCGGGACAGGGCCGACAACTAATGAAAAACTGTTTTTT. Amino acid sequence: CAISPTGTGPTTNEKLFF.

The chain combines TRBV11-3 with TRBJ1-1; tentatively, D is TRBD1 (6 bases). Germline V gene data show CDR1 as SGHNT and CDR2 as YENEEA. Trimming left V 0 bases short and J 8 bases short, with 10 bases between. The CDR3 consists of 13 residues. This chain's CDR3 is CASSLEAGTEAFF. CDR3 in DNA: TGTGCCAGCAGCTTAGAAGCAGGGACAGAAGCTTTCTTT. Variable domain in full (rest from reference TRBV11-3 and TRBJ1-1): EAGVVQSPRYKIIEKKQPVAFWCNPISGHNTLYWYLQNLGQGPELLIRYENEEAVDDSQLPKDRFSAERLKGVDSTLKIQPAELGDSAVYLCASSLEAGTEAFFGQGTRLTVV.

The CDR3 region has the DNA TGTGCAAGTCGCTCAGAACGACGGAGCCGGGACAGGGCCAGCTCTCCCACCTACGAGCAGTACTTC. Translated, it gives CASRSERRSRDRASSPTYEQYF. The chain is built from TRBV12-2 and TRBJ2-7; TRBD1 reflects the table's D call only, with no check against the DNA. TRBV12-2 is a pseudogene locus. This CDR3 is 22 amino acids long.